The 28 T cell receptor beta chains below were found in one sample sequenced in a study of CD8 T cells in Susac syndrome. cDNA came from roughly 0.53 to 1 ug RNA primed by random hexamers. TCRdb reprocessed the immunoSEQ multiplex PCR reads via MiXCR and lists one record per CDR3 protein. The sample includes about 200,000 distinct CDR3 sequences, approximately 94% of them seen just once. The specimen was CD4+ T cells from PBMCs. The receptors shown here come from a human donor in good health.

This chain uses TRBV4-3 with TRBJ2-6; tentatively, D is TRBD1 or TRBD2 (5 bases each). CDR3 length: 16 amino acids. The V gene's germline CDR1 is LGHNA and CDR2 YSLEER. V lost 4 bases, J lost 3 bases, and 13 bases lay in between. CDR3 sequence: CASSRDVGVGANVLTF. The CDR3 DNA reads TGCGCCAGCAGCCGAGATGTGGGGGTTGGGGCCAACGTCCTGACTTTC.

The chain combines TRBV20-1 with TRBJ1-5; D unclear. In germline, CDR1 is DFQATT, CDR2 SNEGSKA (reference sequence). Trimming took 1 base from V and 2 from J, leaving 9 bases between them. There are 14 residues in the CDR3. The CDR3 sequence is CSARGGSGNQPQHF. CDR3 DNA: TGCAGTGCTAGAGGGGGAAGTGGCAATCAGCCCCAGCATTTT.

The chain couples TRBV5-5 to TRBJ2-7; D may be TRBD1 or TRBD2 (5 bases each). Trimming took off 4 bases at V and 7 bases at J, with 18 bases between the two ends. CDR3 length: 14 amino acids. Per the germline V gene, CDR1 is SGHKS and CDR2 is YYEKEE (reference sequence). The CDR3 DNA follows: TGTGCCAGCAGCCGAGGGACGGCGAAGGGGGAGCAGTACGTC. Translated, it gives CASSRGTAKGEQYV.

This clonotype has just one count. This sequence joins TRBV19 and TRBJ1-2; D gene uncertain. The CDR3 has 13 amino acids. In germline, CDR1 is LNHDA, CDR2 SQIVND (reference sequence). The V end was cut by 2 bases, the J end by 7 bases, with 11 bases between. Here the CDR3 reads CASSISFPTGYTF. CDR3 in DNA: TGTGCCAGTAGTATAAGTTTTCCCACTGGCTACACCTTC.

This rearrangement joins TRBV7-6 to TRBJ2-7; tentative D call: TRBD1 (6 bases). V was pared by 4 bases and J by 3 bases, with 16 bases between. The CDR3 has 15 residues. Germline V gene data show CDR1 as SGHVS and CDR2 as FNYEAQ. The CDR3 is CASSSAGAPHYEQYF. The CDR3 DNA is TGTGCCAGCAGCTCGGCAGGGGCGCCCCACTACGAGCAGTACTTC.

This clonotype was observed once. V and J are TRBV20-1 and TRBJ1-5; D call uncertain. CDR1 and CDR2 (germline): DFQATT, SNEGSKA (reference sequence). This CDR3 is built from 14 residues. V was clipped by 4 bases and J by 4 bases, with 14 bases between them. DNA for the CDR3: TGCAGTGCTACCCAAATAAATGGGAATCAGCCCCAGCATTTT. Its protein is CSATQINGNQPQHF.

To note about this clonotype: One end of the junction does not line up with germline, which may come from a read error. The CDR3 protein is CSAGDANQPQHF. CDR3 sequence (DNA): TGCAGTGCTGGAGACGCAAATCAGCCCCAGCATTTT. J is TRBJ1-5 and V is TRBV20-1; D uncertain. CDR1 DFQATT and CDR2 SNEGSKA come from the germline V gene (reference sequence). This CDR3 has 12 residues.

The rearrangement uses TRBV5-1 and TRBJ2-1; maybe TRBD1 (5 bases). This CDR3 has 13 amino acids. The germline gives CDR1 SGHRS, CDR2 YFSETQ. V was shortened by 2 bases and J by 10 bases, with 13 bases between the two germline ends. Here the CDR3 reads CASSFGAPWEQFF. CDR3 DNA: TGCGCCAGCAGCTTTGGGGCACCGTGGGAGCAGTTCTTC.

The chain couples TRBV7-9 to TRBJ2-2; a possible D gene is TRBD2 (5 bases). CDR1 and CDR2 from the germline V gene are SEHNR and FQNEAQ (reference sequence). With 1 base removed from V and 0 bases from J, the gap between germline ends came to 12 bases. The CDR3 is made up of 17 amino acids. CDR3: CASSLDWMRANTGELFF. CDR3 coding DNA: TGTGCCAGCAGCTTAGACTGGATGAGGGCGAACACCGGGGAGCTGTTTTTT.

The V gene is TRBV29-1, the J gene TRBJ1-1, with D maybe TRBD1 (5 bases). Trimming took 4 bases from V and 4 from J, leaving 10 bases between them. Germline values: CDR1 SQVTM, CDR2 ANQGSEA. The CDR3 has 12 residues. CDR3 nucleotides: TGCAGCGTTGGTTGGGGGACCACTGAAGCTTTCTTT. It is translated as CSVGWGTTEAFF.

The CDR3 nucleotides read TGCAGCGTTGATTCAGGAAACACCATATATTTT. This sequence encodes CSVDSGNTIYF. The chain recombines TRBV29-1 with TRBJ1-3; D gene unclear. In germline, CDR1 is SQVTM, CDR2 ANQGSEA. V was trimmed by 3 bases and J by 4 bases, leaving 4 bases between them. The CDR3 consists of 11 residues.

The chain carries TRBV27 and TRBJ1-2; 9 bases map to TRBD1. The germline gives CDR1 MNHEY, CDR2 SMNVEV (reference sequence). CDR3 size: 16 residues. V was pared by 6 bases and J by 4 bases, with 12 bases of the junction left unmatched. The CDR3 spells CASRRPGTGKVYGYTF. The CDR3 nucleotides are TGTGCCAGCAGGCGCCCCGGGACAGGGAAAGTCTATGGCTACACCTTC.

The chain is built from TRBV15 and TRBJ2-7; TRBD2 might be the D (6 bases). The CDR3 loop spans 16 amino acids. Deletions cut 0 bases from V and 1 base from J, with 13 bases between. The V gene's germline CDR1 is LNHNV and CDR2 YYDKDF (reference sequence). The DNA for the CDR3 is TGTGCCACCAGCAGAGATCGGAGGGTCCAATCCTACGAGCAGTACGTC. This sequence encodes CATSRDRRVQSYEQYV.

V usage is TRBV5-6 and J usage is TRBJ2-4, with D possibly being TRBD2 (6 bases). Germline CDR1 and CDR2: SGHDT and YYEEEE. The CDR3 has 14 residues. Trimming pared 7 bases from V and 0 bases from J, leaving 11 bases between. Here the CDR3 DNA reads TGTGCCAGCGGGGCGGGGATAGCCAAAAACATTCAGTACTTC. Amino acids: CASGAGIAKNIQYF.

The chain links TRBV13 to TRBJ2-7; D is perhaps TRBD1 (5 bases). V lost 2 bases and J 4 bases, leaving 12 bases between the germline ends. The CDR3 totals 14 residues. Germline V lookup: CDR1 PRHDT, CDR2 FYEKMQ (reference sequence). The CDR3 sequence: CASSLRGGEYEQYV. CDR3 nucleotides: TGTGCCAGCAGCTTAAGGGGCGGTGAGTACGAGCAGTACGTC.

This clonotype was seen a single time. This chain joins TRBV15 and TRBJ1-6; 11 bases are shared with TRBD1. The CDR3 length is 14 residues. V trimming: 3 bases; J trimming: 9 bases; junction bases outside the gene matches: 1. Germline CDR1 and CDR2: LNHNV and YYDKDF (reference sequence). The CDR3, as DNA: TGTGCCACCAGCAGGGACAGGGGGCTTTCACCCCTCCACTTT. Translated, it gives CATSRDRGLSPLHF.

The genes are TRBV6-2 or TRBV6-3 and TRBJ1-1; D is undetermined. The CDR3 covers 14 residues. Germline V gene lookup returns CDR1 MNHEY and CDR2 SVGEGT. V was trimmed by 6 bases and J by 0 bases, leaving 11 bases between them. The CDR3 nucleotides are TGTGCCAGCAGCCAGGCCGGGCTGAACACTGAAGCTTTCTTT. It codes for CASSQAGLNTEAFF.

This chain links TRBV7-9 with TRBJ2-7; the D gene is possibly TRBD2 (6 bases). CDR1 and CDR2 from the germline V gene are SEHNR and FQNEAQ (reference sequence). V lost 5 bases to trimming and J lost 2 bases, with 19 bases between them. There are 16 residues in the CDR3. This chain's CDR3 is CASSRRDLGPPYEQYF. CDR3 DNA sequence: TGTGCCAGCAGCCGACGGGACTTAGGCCCTCCCTACGAGCAGTACTTC.

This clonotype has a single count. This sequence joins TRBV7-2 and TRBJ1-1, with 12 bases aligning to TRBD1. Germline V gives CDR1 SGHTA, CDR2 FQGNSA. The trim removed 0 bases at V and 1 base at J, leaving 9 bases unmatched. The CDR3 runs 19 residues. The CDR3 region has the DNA TGTGCCAGCAGCTTAGCCCCGAGAGGGACAGGGGGCAGGAACACTGAAGCTTTCTTT. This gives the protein CASSLAPRGTGGRNTEAFF. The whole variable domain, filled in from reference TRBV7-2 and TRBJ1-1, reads GAGVSQSPSNKVTEKGKDVELRCDPISGHTALYWYRQSLGQGLEFLIYFQGNSAPDKSGLPSDRFSAERTGGSVSTLTIQRTQQEDSAVYLCASSLAPRGTGGRNTEAFFGQGTRLTVV.

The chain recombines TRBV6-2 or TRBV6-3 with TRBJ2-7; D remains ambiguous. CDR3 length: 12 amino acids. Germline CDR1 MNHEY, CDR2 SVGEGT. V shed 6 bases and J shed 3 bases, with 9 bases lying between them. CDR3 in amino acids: CASSSYGYEQYF. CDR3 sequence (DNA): TGTGCCAGCAGCTCGTACGGCTACGAGCAGTACTTC.

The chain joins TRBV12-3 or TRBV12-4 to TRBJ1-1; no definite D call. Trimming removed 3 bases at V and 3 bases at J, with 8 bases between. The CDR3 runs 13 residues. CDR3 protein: CASSFEGYTEAFF. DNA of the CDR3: TGTGCCAGCAGTTTCGAGGGATACACTGAAGCTTTCTTT.

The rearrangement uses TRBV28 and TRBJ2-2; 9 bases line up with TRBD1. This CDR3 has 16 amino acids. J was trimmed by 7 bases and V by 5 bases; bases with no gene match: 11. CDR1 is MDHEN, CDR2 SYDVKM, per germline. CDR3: CASSLPGQGADGELFF. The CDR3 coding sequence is TGTGCCAGCAGTCTCCCGGGACAGGGAGCGGACGGGGAGCTGTTTTTT.

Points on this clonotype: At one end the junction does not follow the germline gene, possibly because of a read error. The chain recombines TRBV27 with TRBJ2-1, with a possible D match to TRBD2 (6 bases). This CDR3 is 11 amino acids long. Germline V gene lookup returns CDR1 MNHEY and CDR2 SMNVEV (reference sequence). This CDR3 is CASRNRGSLLF. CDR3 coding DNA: TGTGCCAGTCGAAATCGGGGGAGCTTACTCTTC.

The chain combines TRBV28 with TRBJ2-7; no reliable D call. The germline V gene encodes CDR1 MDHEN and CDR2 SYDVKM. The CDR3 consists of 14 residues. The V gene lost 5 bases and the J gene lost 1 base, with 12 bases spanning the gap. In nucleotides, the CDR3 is TGTGCCAGCAGTAGGACCGGGCGGTCCTACGAGCAGTACGTC. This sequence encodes CASSRTGRSYEQYV.

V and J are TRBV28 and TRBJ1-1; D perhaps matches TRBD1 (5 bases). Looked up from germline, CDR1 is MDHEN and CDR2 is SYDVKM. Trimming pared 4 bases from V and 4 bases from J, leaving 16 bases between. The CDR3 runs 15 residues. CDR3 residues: CASSSPGRGITEAFF. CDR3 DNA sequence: TGTGCCAGCAGTTCCCCAGGGCGGGGGATCACTGAAGCTTTCTTT.

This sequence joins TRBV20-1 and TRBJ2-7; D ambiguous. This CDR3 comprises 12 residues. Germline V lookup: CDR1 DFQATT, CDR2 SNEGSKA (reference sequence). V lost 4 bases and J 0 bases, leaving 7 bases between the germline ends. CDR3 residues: CSANPDSYEQYF. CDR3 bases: TGCAGTGCTAACCCAGACTCCTACGAGCAGTACTTC.

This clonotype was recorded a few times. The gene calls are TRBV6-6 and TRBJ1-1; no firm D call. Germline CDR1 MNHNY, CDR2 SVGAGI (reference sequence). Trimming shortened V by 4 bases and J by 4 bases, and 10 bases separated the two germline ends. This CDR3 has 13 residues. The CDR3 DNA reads TGTGCCAGCAGTTCCACGGGAGGCACTGAAGCTTTCTTT. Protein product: CASSSTGGTEAFF.

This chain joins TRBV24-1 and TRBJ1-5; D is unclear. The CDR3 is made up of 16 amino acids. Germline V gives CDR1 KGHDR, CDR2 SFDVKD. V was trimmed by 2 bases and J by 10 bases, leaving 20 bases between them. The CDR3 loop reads CATSDSFGPAFKPQHF. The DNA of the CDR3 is TGTGCCACCAGTGATTCCTTCGGACCGGCGTTCAAACCCCAGCATTTT.